The clone carrying this T cell receptor (beta chain) was picked up one time. The antigen is not known. Survey-level resolution applied to immunoSEQ assay v3.0. Assay: immunoSEQ multiplex PCR; the TCRdb copy retains only in-frame clones and omits some. The table lists over 25,000 clones, over 90% of them singletons. This entry comes from a study of long-term antiretroviral therapy in people with HIV. Study-wide results and caveats: ART adherence was not documented, and neither viral resistance nor therapy changes had any data. The repertoire was dominated at all time points by clones expanded before ART. Repertoires looked antigen-experienced, with only a slight naive shift after ART. The ART regimens used between about 2003 and 2018 may be less effective than current ones.

The receptor was derived from a man aged 35-49 years with HIV. Here the sequenced sample was unsorted PBMCs, taken 6.2 years after starting antiretroviral therapy.

The CDR3 here is CASSLAPGDYEQYF. The CDR3 region has the DNA TGTGCCAGCAGCTTGGCCCCAGGGGACTACGAGCAGTACTTC. V and J are TRBV5-4 and TRBJ2-7, with a tentative D call TRBD1 (6 bases). Germline loops: CDR1 SGHNT, CDR2 YYREEE (reference sequence). The CDR3 runs 14 residues. V was clipped by 0 bases and J by 3 bases, with 10 bases between them. The variable domain in full, completed from reference TRBV5-4 and TRBJ2-7, reads ETGVTQSPTHLIKTRGQQVTLRCSSQSGHNTVSWYQQALGQGPQFIFQYYREEENGRGNFPPRFSGLQFPNYSSELNVNALELDDSALYLCASSLAPGDYEQYFGPGTRLTVT.